This TCR beta chain was obtained from a study of a mutant IDH1 vaccine in newly diagnosed glioma. Between the trimmed V and J ends, which lost 5 bases and 1 base, there was a span of 9 bases. Germline lookup yields CDR1 WNHNN and CDR2 SYGVQD (reference sequence). The CDR3 contains 14 residues. Repertoires were generated with immunoSEQ multiplex PCR, while TCRdb's copy carries only in-frame clones and drops some. Here the sample spans 99,000 or so clones, around 90% being singletons. This sample's time point: baseline, week 1 (first vaccination visit). Treatment specified: pre-vaccination baseline after standard-of-care therapy.

V usage is TRBV10-1 and J usage is TRBJ1-3; a possible D gene is TRBD1 (6 bases). The sample here was PBMCs, taken from a glioma patient treated with radiotherapy, temozolomide or both. The sequence was obtained from a woman between 45 and 60 years old with glioma. The CDR3 sequence: CASSSQGSGNTIYF. In DNA form, the CDR3 reads TGCGCCAGCAGTTCACAGGGTTCTGGAAACACCATATATTTT.